A single sample gave rise to the 10 T cell receptor beta chains below, sequenced in a study of blood T cell repertoires in COVID-19. Method: immunoSEQ multiplex PCR; TCRdb's copy keeps in-frame clones and lacks some. This table has around 200,000 clones, over 60% appearing once. The source material was peripheral blood. These receptors were collected from a woman in her 70s with acute or convalescent COVID-19.

V usage is TRBV19 and J usage is TRBJ1-1; 8 nucleotides line up with TRBD1. This CDR3 comprises 14 residues. The germline CDR1 and CDR2 sequences are LNHDA and SQIVND (reference sequence). The V and J ends lost 4 bases and 4 bases, in that order; junction bases with no gene match: 5. The CDR3 DNA reads as TGTGCCAGTAGTACAGGGGGCTTGGGCACTGAAGCTTTCTTT. This sequence encodes CASSTGGLGTEAFF.

The rearrangement links TRBV4-2 to TRBJ2-1; TRBD2 agrees at 8 bases. The CDR3 extends over 15 amino acids. Germline CDR1 LGHNA, CDR2 YNFKEQ. The V and J ends lost 2 bases and 2 bases, in that order; junction bases with no gene match: 2. Here the CDR3 DNA reads TGTGCCAGCAGCCAAAATAGCGGGACCTACAATGAGCAGTTCTTC. Translated, it gives CASSQNSGTYNEQFF.

The chain is built from TRBV27 and TRBJ2-7; 7 nucleotides line up with TRBD2. CDR1 MNHEY and CDR2 SMNVEV come from the germline V gene (reference sequence). The CDR3 totals 14 residues. With V trimmed by 5 bases and J by 1 base, 5 bases remained unmatched. The CDR3 loop reads CASSPTSQSYEQYF. CDR3 nucleotide sequence: TGTGCCAGCAGTCCGACTAGCCAATCCTACGAGCAGTACTTC.

The V and J genes are TRBV28 and TRBJ1-2; D is unclear. CDR3 size: 17 residues. Germline V CDR1 and CDR2: MDHEN, SYDVKM. Trimming took off 1 base at V and 0 bases at J, with 15 bases between the two ends. CDR3 nucleotide sequence: TGTGCCAGCAGTTTATTCGGTGGGCGGGTAGCTAACTATGGCTACACCTTC. The encoded protein is CASSLFGGRVANYGYTF.

This clone was seen a handful of times. The rearrangement joins TRBV4-1 to TRBJ2-1, with a tentative D call TRBD2 (5 bases). V was pared by 1 base and J by 3 bases, with 10 bases between. The CDR3 length is 15 residues. Germline CDR1 is MGHRA and CDR2 is YSYEKL. Written as DNA, the CDR3 is TGCGCCAGCAGCCAAGCTTATGGAGGCTACAATGAGCAGTTCTTC. It encodes CASSQAYGGYNEQFF.

This chain joins TRBV30 and TRBJ1-1; D is uncertain. Germline values: CDR1 GTSNPN, CDR2 SVGIG (reference sequence). The CDR3 is made up of 15 amino acids. Trimming took off 0 bases at V and 1 base at J, with 12 bases between the two ends. CDR3 residues: CAWSVGQQQNTEAFF. The CDR3 nucleotides are TGTGCCTGGAGTGTAGGCCAACAGCAGAACACTGAAGCTTTCTTT.

The V and J genes are TRBV6-6 and TRBJ1-2; 8 nucleotides match TRBD1. Per the germline V gene, CDR1 is MNHNY and CDR2 is SVGAGI (reference sequence). Trimming removed 2 bases from V and 6 bases from J; junction bases left unmatched: 2. The CDR3 spans 13 residues. CDR3 residues: CASSYEDRDGYTF. CDR3 nucleotide sequence: TGTGCCAGCAGTTACGAGGACAGGGATGGCTACACCTTC.

J is TRBJ1-1 and V is TRBV15; perhaps TRBD1 as D (5 bases). There are 16 residues in the CDR3. V was cut by 3 bases and J by 3 bases, with 17 bases left in between. Germline V gene data show CDR1 as LNHNV and CDR2 as YYDKDF (reference sequence). The CDR3 nucleotides read TGTGCCACCAGCAGTGGGGACTTTGGGGGGGACACTGAAGCTTTCTTT. Protein sequence: CATSSGDFGGDTEAFF.

The V gene is TRBV18, the J gene TRBJ2-1; 7 nucleotides agree with TRBD2. The trim removed 3 bases at V and 4 bases at J, leaving 6 bases unmatched. This CDR3 is built from 15 residues. The germline CDR1 and CDR2 sequences are KGHSH and LQKENI. In DNA form, the CDR3 reads TGTGCCAGCTCACCCCCTAGCGGAGCTTACAATGAGCAGTTCTTC. Translating it yields CASSPPSGAYNEQFF.

The chain combines TRBV19 with TRBJ2-5; a possible D gene is TRBD2 (5 bases). With 7 bases removed from V and 5 bases from J, the gap between germline ends came to 11 bases. The germline gives CDR1 LNHDA, CDR2 SQIVND (reference sequence). CDR3 length equals 12 residues. This CDR3 is CASTGPGETQYF. CDR3 DNA: TGTGCCAGTACGGGCCCGGGGGAGACCCAGTACTTC.